This TCR beta chain was sequenced in a study of T cells in localized non-small cell lung cancer. About this clone itself: Its antigen remains unknown.

CDR1 SGHTA and CDR2 FQGTGA come from the germline V gene. Trimming removed 3 bases at V and 7 bases at J, with 10 bases between. There are 13 residues in the CDR3. Generated by immunoSEQ multiplex PCR, the TCRdb table keeps only in-frame clones and is missing some. The top ten hold approximately 2.4% of the sample, which has more than 40,000 clones, 70% to 90% seen once. Points from the study as a whole: Uninvolved adjacent lung had higher T cell clonality than tumor and all other tissues. Heterogeneity within the tumor remains possible, as just one region underwent sequencing.

Sequenced here: PBMCs, sampled before any cancer treatment. The rearrangement uses TRBV7-3 and TRBJ2-1; a weak D match, TRBD2 (6 bases). This receptor was taken from a man between 40 and 70 years old with stage II lung adenocarcinoma. The CDR3 DNA is TGTGCCAGCAGCTTGGCACTAGCTAATGAGCAGTTCTTC. This gives the protein CASSLALANEQFF.